A selection of T cell receptor beta chains follows, all from one sample in a study of blood T cell repertoires in COVID-19. Only in-frame clones appear in the TCRdb table, and some are missing; sequencing was by immunoSEQ multiplex PCR. The sample includes approximately 200,000 clones, around 86% of them seen just once. Sequences were obtained from PBMCs or T cells enriched from blood (not recorded which). These receptors were taken from a man aged 30-40 years in a cohort exposed to, infected with or recovered from COVID-19 (not recorded which). CDR3s include the opening cysteine and the closing phenylalanine or tryptophan.

CASSLLRTRGYEQYF,TRBJ2-7,TRBV28
CASSLLGRTGAEAFF,TRBJ1-1,TRBV7-9
CASSINSIGNEKLFF,TRBJ1-4,TRBV7-9
CASSPGHFQGNQPQHF,TRBJ1-5,TRBV5-1
CASSRSTTGGLADTQYF,TRBJ2-3,TRBV18
CASSFGQTNEKLFF,TRBJ1-4,TRBV28
CASSDRVGETQYF,TRBJ2-5,TRBV7-2
CASRTEKGNYGYTF,TRBJ1-2,TRBV5-6
CASSQDPDTEAFF,TRBJ1-1,TRBV4-2
CASSYRGVSGANVLTF,TRBJ2-6,TRBV5-4
CASSIGARAGGTGELFF,TRBJ2-2,TRBV5-4
CASSAEFSGNTIYF,TRBJ1-3,TRBV9
CSAREREQVSEQYF,TRBJ2-7,TRBV29-1
CASSSLAGGGTDTQYF,TRBJ2-3,TRBV27
CASSSAQGVGYGYTF,TRBJ1-2,TRBV5-1
CASSSTGSTEQFF,TRBJ2-1,TRBV11-2
CASSLGRQSNQPQHF,TRBJ1-5,TRBV11-2
CASSSNRGGANTGELFF,TRBJ2-2,TRBV7-8
CASSLVPGRNEKLFF,TRBJ1-4,TRBV7-9
CASSHPGLAGGGEQFF,TRBJ2-1,TRBV4-3
CASSPWGLAEGDEQFF,TRBJ2-1,TRBV5-4
CASSFWRRLQNTEAFF,TRBJ1-1,TRBV28
CASSQAGGRPDTQYF,TRBJ2-3,TRBV7-3
CASSQVPREDTGELFF,TRBJ2-2,TRBV4-2
CASSVEGLANDEQYF,TRBJ2-7,TRBV9
CASSSSGEWDNEQFF,TRBJ2-1,TRBV11-2
CATSRDLESHLNYGYTF,TRBJ1-2,TRBV15
CASSLYPGGTEAFF,TRBJ1-1,TRBV7-8
CASSELGTGSYEQYF,TRBJ2-7,TRBV25-1
CASSPSSGDEQFF,TRBJ2-1,TRBV28
CASLRTAATNEKLFF,TRBJ1-4,TRBV4-1
CASSLQPGQTNIQYF,TRBJ2-4,TRBV5-1
CSGRTSGKVYEQYF,TRBJ2-7,TRBV29-1
CASSLAGVGLYFEAFF,TRBJ1-1,TRBV7-6
CASSYAGRYEQYF,TRBJ2-7,TRBV6-5
CASSARTGVQETQYF,TRBJ2-5,TRBV7-3
CATRQGDTEAFF,TRBJ1-1,TRBV19
CASSLSTRWVNTEAFF,TRBJ1-1,TRBV27
CASSPSGIGGELFF,TRBJ2-2,TRBV11-3
CASSQAGGAGVADTQYF,TRBJ2-3,TRBV3-1/TRBV3-2
CATSNDPSRKGGVSNQPQHF,TRBJ1-5,TRBV15
CASSDDRETQYF,TRBJ2-5,TRBV28
CASSPQLGLAFYEQYF,TRBJ2-7,TRBV14
CASSNGQRNTEAFF,TRBJ1-1,TRBV19
CASSANQGVTQYF,TRBJ2-3,TRBV7-2